A single sample is the source of the 16 T cell receptor beta chains below, sequenced in a study of blood T cell repertoires in COVID-19. Sequencing used immunoSEQ multiplex PCR; TCRdb keeps in-frame clones, though not all of them. This table has about 180,000 clones, roughly 88% appearing once. Material for sequencing was peripheral blood. The receptors derive from a middle-aged woman with COVID-19, enrolled during active disease.

This clone was counted many times. The genes are TRBV29-1 and TRBJ2-7; 7 bases map to TRBD2. The CDR3 runs 15 residues. The germline V gene encodes CDR1 SQVTM and CDR2 ANQGSEA. Losses at the gene ends were 2 bases for V and 1 base for J; bases not matched to a gene: 8. This CDR3 is CSVEPIGRESYEQYF. The CDR3 DNA follows: TGCAGCGTTGAACCAATAGGGAGGGAGTCCTACGAGCAGTACTTC.

This clone was counted a few times. The J gene is TRBJ1-1, the V gene TRBV5-5; a weak D match, TRBD1 (5 bases). The CDR3 contains 13 residues. Deletions cut 4 bases from V and 10 bases from J, with 17 bases between. Germline assignment: CDR1 SGHKS and CDR2 YYEKEE (reference sequence). The CDR3 DNA reads TGTGCCAGCAGCATAACCGGAGACAGTGTAGCTTTCTTT. Its protein is CASSITGDSVAFF.

The genes are TRBV6-5 and TRBJ1-2; no clear D gene. Germline assignment: CDR1 MNHEY and CDR2 SVGAGI. The V end lost 7 bases, the J end lost 1 base, and 10 bases lay between the germline ends. The CDR3 loop spans 13 amino acids. Written as DNA, the CDR3 is TGTGCCAGCATGCCGTTCGGTAACTATGGCTACACCTTC. Its protein is CASMPFGNYGYTF.

The chain couples TRBV18 to TRBJ2-5; possibly TRBD2 for D (7 bases). V was trimmed by 3 bases and J by 4 bases, leaving 15 bases between them. Germline lookup yields CDR1 KGHSH and CDR2 LQKENI. This CDR3 has 15 amino acids. CDR3 in DNA: TGTGCCAGCTCACCCGTACAGAGGGGGGGAGAGACCCAGTACTTC. Its translation is CASSPVQRGGETQYF.

The V and J genes are TRBV28 and TRBJ2-5, with 16 bases that match TRBD2. Germline V gene sequence: CDR1 MDHEN, CDR2 SYDVKM. Trimming at V came to 8 bases and at J to 7 bases, leaving 4 bases not matched to a gene. The CDR3 totals 14 residues. CDR3: CASGTSGREGTQYF. As DNA, the CDR3 is TGTGCCAGCGGGACTAGCGGGAGGGAGGGGACCCAGTACTTC.

The J gene is TRBJ2-7, the V gene TRBV27; TRBD1 matches 9 bases. The V gene end was trimmed by 6 bases and the J gene end by 5 bases; junction bases not matched to a gene: 14. Germline V CDR1 and CDR2: MNHEY, SMNVEV (reference sequence). This CDR3 has 16 residues. CDR3 sequence reads: CASSFQVPGQGDEQYF. The DNA of the CDR3 is TGTGCCAGCAGCTTTCAAGTCCCGGGACAGGGCGACGAGCAGTACTTC.

The rearrangement joins TRBV20-1 to TRBJ1-2; D may be TRBD1 (5 bases). The CDR3 is 13 residues long. Trimming left V 3 bases short and J 2 bases short, with 10 bases between. In germline, CDR1 is DFQATT, CDR2 SNEGSKA (reference sequence). In DNA form, the CDR3 reads TGCAGTGCTAGTTTCCAGGGAAACTATGGCTACACCTTC. Residues: CSASFQGNYGYTF.

The V and J genes are TRBV6-5 and TRBJ2-1, with D maybe TRBD2 (6 bases). Trimming shortened V by 0 bases and J by 4 bases, and 13 bases separated the two germline ends. Germline values: CDR1 MNHEY, CDR2 SVGAGI. The CDR3 extends over 16 amino acids. The CDR3 coding sequence is TGTGCCAGCAGTTACTCGAGGGCTAGCGTTTACAATGAGCAGTTCTTC. Amino acid sequence: CASSYSRASVYNEQFF.

The rearrangement links TRBV19 to TRBJ2-2; D is undetermined. The CDR3 consists of 16 residues. V was shortened by 2 bases and J by 4 bases, with 14 bases between the two germline ends. Looked up from germline, CDR1 is LNHDA and CDR2 is SQIVND (reference sequence). CDR3 bases: TGTGCCAGTAGTATAATCCGGGTCGCTAGCACCGGGGAGCTGTTTTTT. Translating it yields CASSIIRVASTGELFF.

V gene TRBV5-1 combines with J gene TRBJ2-7; D is uncertain. V was shortened by 4 bases and J by 3 bases, with 14 bases between the two germline ends. This CDR3 has 14 residues. The germline V gene encodes CDR1 SGHRS and CDR2 YFSETQ. CDR3 bases: TGCGCCAGCAGCCCTCGAGCCCTCTACTACGAGCAGTACTTC. Translated: CASSPRALYYEQYF.

The rearrangement links TRBV5-1 to TRBJ2-1; 13 nucleotides agree with TRBD2. There are 16 residues in the CDR3. After removal of 0 bases from V and 6 bases from J, the junction contained 3 bases not matched to a gene. Germline values: CDR1 SGHRS, CDR2 YFSETQ. CDR3 loop: CASSLVRTSGGNEQFF. The CDR3 bases are TGCGCCAGCAGCTTGGTAAGGACTAGCGGGGGCAATGAGCAGTTCTTC.

The chain links TRBV9 to TRBJ1-1; D perhaps matches TRBD1 (5 bases). There are 14 residues in the CDR3. The germline CDR1 and CDR2 sequences are SGDLS and YYNGEE. Between the trimmed V and J ends, which lost 0 bases and 1 base, there was a span of 7 bases. CDR3 region: CASSVVGGNTEAFF. The CDR3 DNA reads TGTGCCAGCAGCGTAGTCGGGGGGAACACTGAAGCTTTCTTT.

This clone has a handful of counts. The chain combines TRBV29-1 with TRBJ2-2; D remains ambiguous. This CDR3 contains 13 residues. Germline loops: CDR1 SQVTM, CDR2 ANQGSEA. V was trimmed by 6 bases and J by 4 bases, leaving 12 bases between them. CDR3 in amino acids: CSVDTFGTGELFF. The CDR3 DNA sequence: TGCAGCGTAGATACGTTCGGCACCGGGGAGCTGTTTTTT.

V is TRBV28 and J is TRBJ1-5, with D maybe TRBD1 (5 bases). Germline V CDR1 and CDR2: MDHEN, SYDVKM. Between the trimmed V and J ends, which lost 3 bases and 4 bases, there was a span of 10 bases. The CDR3 loop spans 14 amino acids. The DNA of the CDR3 is TGTGCCAGCAGTTTGCGACAGCTTAATCAGCCCCAGCATTTT. This codes for CASSLRQLNQPQHF.

The genes are TRBV19 and TRBJ2-3, with a possible D match to TRBD2 (5 bases). This CDR3 spans 15 amino acids. Trimming took off 1 base at V and 2 bases at J, with 10 bases between the two ends. Per germline, CDR1 LNHDA and CDR2 SQIVND (reference sequence). CDR3 in amino acids: CASSIGGRDTDTQYF. The CDR3 DNA sequence: TGTGCCAGTAGTATAGGTGGGAGAGACACAGATACGCAGTATTTT. The full variable domain, in which reference TRBV19 and TRBJ2-3 provide the parts outside the CDR3, is DGGITQSPKYLFRKEGQNVTLSCEQNLNHDAMYWYRQDPGQGLRLIYYSQIVNDFQKGDIAEGYSVSREKKESFPLTVTSAQKNPTAFYLCASSIGGRDTDTQYFGPGTRLTVL.

The J gene is TRBJ1-4, the V gene TRBV6-5; no definite D call. Trimming left V 3 bases short and J 1 base short, with 6 bases between. The CDR3 covers 14 residues. Germline assignment: CDR1 MNHEY and CDR2 SVGAGI. The CDR3 nucleotides read TGTGCCAGCAGTTATGTCGGAACTAATGAAAAACTGTTTTTT. As protein: CASSYVGTNEKLFF.